The 18 T cell receptor beta chains below were found in one sample sequenced in a study of PD-1 blockade in classical Hodgkin lymphoma. Time point here: cycle 4 day 1 (C4D1), after five to seven weeks of nivolumab. Relapse was seen in all patients after autologous stem cell transplantation, and brentuximab vedotin exposure was variable. Thawed PBMCs were the source of CD8+ T cells, obtained through magnetic negative selection. Clones were read by immunoSEQ multiplex PCR, and TCRdb kept only the in-frame ones, dropping some. The table shows 6,500 to 9,500 clones, with 77% occurring only once. Sequencing was performed on CD8+ T cells from blood, taken before the fourth cycle of nivolumab. Source of these receptors: a human donor with classical Hodgkin lymphoma.

The chain employs TRBV25-1 and TRBJ1-2; D possibly corresponds to TRBD1 (6 bases). Germline assignment: CDR1 MGHDK and CDR2 SYGVNS. CDR3 length: 15 residues. Trimming stripped 5 bases from V and 5 bases from J, with 18 bases between. The DNA for the CDR3 is TGTGCCAGCAGTCAAGGGGTACAGGGTGGTTATGGCTACACCTTC. The encoded protein is CASSQGVQGGYGYTF.

This chain's CDR3 is CASSLVGRHYEQYF. CDR3 nucleotide sequence: TGTGCCAGCAGCTTGGTGGGACGGCACTACGAGCAGTACTTC. This rearrangement joins TRBV4-2 to TRBJ2-7; possibly TRBD1 or TRBD2 for D (5 bases each). Germline V gene data show CDR1 as LGHNA and CDR2 as YNFKEQ. The CDR3 consists of 14 residues. V lost 5 bases, J lost 3 bases, and 14 bases lay in between.

This clone was seen just once. This chain joins TRBV5-4 and TRBJ2-1; D gene unclear. CDR3 length equals 14 residues. The germline V gene has CDR1 SGHNT and CDR2 YYREEE (reference sequence). Between the trimmed V and J ends, which lost 6 bases and 0 bases, there was a span of 10 bases. The CDR3: CASTKESSYNEQFF. The CDR3 bases are TGTGCCAGCACCAAGGAGAGCTCCTACAATGAGCAGTTCTTC.

This clone was observed a handful of times. The chain carries TRBV30 and TRBJ2-7, with D possibly TRBD2 on 6 matching bases. Germline assignment: CDR1 GTSNPN and CDR2 SVGIG (reference sequence). The CDR3 totals 13 residues. Trimming shortened V by 0 bases and J by 7 bases, and 13 bases separated the two germline ends. This CDR3 is CAWSVLIGREQYF. DNA of the CDR3: TGTGCCTGGAGTGTACTGATCGGGAGAGAGCAGTACTTC.

Here the CDR3 reads CASSPGQGGYEQYF. DNA for the CDR3: TGTGCCAGTAGTCCCGGACAGGGCGGGTACGAGCAGTACTTC. The V and J genes are TRBV19 and TRBJ2-7, with 8 bases matching TRBD1. The CDR3 is 14 residues long. V lost 5 bases to trimming and J lost 4 bases; unmatched junction nucleotides: 7. Germline lookup yields CDR1 LNHDA and CDR2 SQIVND (reference sequence).

The genes are TRBV28 and TRBJ1-5; TRBD1 might be the D (6 bases). The germline V gene has CDR1 MDHEN and CDR2 SYDVKM. This CDR3 is 17 amino acids long. Trimming cost V 4 bases and J 5 bases, with 21 bases left between them. The CDR3 region is CASSSPRDTYLHQPQHF. In DNA, the CDR3 is TGTGCCAGCAGTTCCCCACGGGACACCTATTTGCATCAGCCCCAGCATTTT.

This CDR3 is CASSAGGGTGELFF. In nucleotides, the CDR3 is TGTGCCAGCAGCGCCGGCGGAGGGACCGGGGAGCTGTTTTTT. The gene calls are TRBV9 and TRBJ2-2; possibly TRBD2 for D (6 bases). V was clipped by 3 bases and J by 5 bases, with 11 bases between them. Germline CDR1 and CDR2: SGDLS and YYNGEE. There are 14 residues in the CDR3.

This sequence joins TRBV20-1 and TRBJ1-2; no clear D gene. Germline lookup yields CDR1 DFQATT and CDR2 SNEGSKA (reference sequence). V lost 1 base and J lost 12, with 12 bases in between. The CDR3 has 11 amino acids. Here the CDR3 reads CSARGRAEDTF. The DNA of the CDR3 is TGCAGTGCTAGAGGTCGGGCTGAAGACACCTTC.

The chain has TRBV15 and TRBJ2-3; TRBD2 agrees at 7 bases. The CDR3 covers 16 residues. Germline V gene sequence: CDR1 LNHNV, CDR2 YYDKDF (reference sequence). V lost 1 base and J lost 4; bases outside the gene matches: 8. CDR3 sequence: CATSRVPGGEADTQYF. Here the CDR3 DNA reads TGTGCCACCAGCAGAGTGCCGGGAGGAGAAGCAGATACGCAGTATTTT.

In its sample, this clone was seen a few times. The rearrangement uses TRBV4-1 and TRBJ2-7; possibly TRBD1 for D (6 bases). Germline-derived CDR1 and CDR2 are MGHRA and YSYEKL. CDR3 length: 13 amino acids. Trimming stripped 2 bases from V and 1 base from J, with 6 bases between. The CDR3, as DNA: TGCGCCAGCAGCCAAACAGGGTCCTACGAGCAGTACTTC. Amino acids: CASSQTGSYEQYF.

This clone rates as medium-sized (0.01 to 0.1%). This chain connects TRBV7-2 to TRBJ2-1; 8 positions match TRBD2. This CDR3 has 13 amino acids. Germline CDR1 and CDR2: SGHTA and FQGNSA. V dropped 4 bases and J dropped 6; count of bases not matched to a gene: 2. The CDR3 nucleotides read TGTGCCAGCAGCTGGACTAGCTCCAATGAGCAGTTCTTC. Translating it yields CASSWTSSNEQFF.

The chain employs TRBV9 and TRBJ1-5; the D is unclear. The CDR3 sequence is 15 residues long. Germline V gene data show CDR1 as SGDLS and CDR2 as YYNGEE. Trimming removed 0 bases from V and 3 bases from J, with 10 bases in between. The CDR3 region is CASSVGVGYNQPQHF. CDR3 nucleotides: TGTGCCAGCAGCGTAGGTGTAGGCTACAATCAGCCCCAGCATTTT. Drawing the rest from reference TRBV9 and TRBJ1-5, the complete variable domain is DSGVTQTPKHLITATGQRVTLRCSPRSGDLSVYWYQQSLDQGLQFLIQYYNGEERAKGNILERFSAQQFPDLHSELNLSSLELGDSALYFCASSVGVGYNQPQHFGDGTRLSIL.

The rearrangement uses TRBV5-1 and TRBJ2-7, with D maybe TRBD1 (5 bases). The CDR3 is 12 residues long. Trimming shortened V by 4 bases and J by 7 bases, and 12 bases separated the two germline ends. Germline-derived CDR1 and CDR2 are SGHRS and YFSETQ. The chain's CDR3 is CASSTGYGEQYF. As DNA, the CDR3 is TGCGCCAGCAGCACAGGCTATGGAGAGCAGTACTTC.

V and J are TRBV7-9 and TRBJ2-3; possibly TRBD1 for D (5 bases). Trimming shortened V by 6 bases and J by 7 bases, and 11 bases separated the two germline ends. The germline V gene has CDR1 SEHNR and CDR2 FQNEAQ (reference sequence). This CDR3 has 12 amino acids. The CDR3 region is CASRAQGYTQYF. The CDR3 nucleotides read TGTGCCAGCAGGGCTCAGGGATATACGCAGTATTTT.

The V gene is TRBV7-9, the J gene TRBJ1-3; weak D call: TRBD1 (5 bases). The germline CDR1 and CDR2 sequences are SEHNR and FQNEAQ (reference sequence). Trimming removed 5 bases at V and 0 bases at J, with 11 bases between. The CDR3 loop spans 15 amino acids. Written as DNA, the CDR3 is TGTGCCAGCAGCCCCCCAGGGTTCTCTGGAAACACCATATATTTT. Amino acids: CASSPPGFSGNTIYF.

The V and J genes are TRBV11-1 and TRBJ2-1, with D perhaps matching TRBD1 or TRBD2 (6 bases each). CDR3 size: 14 residues. CDR1 and CDR2 from the germline V gene are SGHAT and FQDESV (reference sequence). The germline V and J ends were trimmed by 1 base and 8 bases, with 12 bases remaining between them. CDR3: CASSLESGADEQFF. DNA of the CDR3: TGTGCCAGCAGCTTAGAGTCGGGGGCGGATGAGCAGTTCTTC.

The rearrangement joins TRBV5-8 to TRBJ2-7; D ambiguous. The CDR3 contains 11 residues. The V end lost 4 bases, the J end lost 5 bases, and 7 bases lay between the germline ends. Germline CDR1 SGHTS, CDR2 YDEGEE. CDR3 coding DNA: TGTGCCAGCAGCCCTGGACACGAGCAGTACTTC. Residues: CASSPGHEQYF.

The chain uses TRBV27 and TRBJ2-5; 10 positions agree with TRBD1. Germline values: CDR1 MNHEY, CDR2 SMNVEV (reference sequence). Trimming took 8 bases from V and 5 from J; bases not matched to a gene: 11. This CDR3 has 15 residues. CDR3 sequence (DNA): TGTGCCAGCTGGGGACAGGGGCCCTTCGAGGAGACCCAGTACTTC. Encoded protein: CASWGQGPFEETQYF.